This T cell receptor (beta chain) emerged from a study of T cells in Graves' hyperthyroidism and ophthalmopathy. Amplified regions were TCR beta CDR3 sequences from RNA transcripts. A first-round RT-PCR of the TCR CDR3 used the HTBI primer set. Using its own MiXCR run on the multiplex PCR reads, TCRdb lists one record per CDR3 protein. This sample has about 570,000 distinct CDR3 sequences, with 12% to 15% found just once. This CDR3 has 17 residues. CDR1 is SNHLY, CDR2 FYNNEI, per germline. V lost 4 bases and J 0 bases, leaving 16 bases between the germline ends. This clonotype was seen more than once but under ten times. A read error may be the cause here, since a much bigger clone is one base away.

The chain employs TRBV2 and TRBJ1-5; the D gene is possibly TRBD1 (5 bases). Specimen: blood. This TCR was sampled from a middle-aged woman with Graves' hyperthyroidism. The CDR3 is CASSGGIGGSSNQPQHF. CDR3 DNA: TGTGCCAGCAGTGGAGGGATCGGGGGGTCTAGCAATCAGCCCCAGCATTTT.